The 14 T cell receptor beta chains below come from one sample, sequenced in a study of T cell responses to AZD1222 COVID-19 vaccine. TCRdb's table, derived via immunoSEQ multiplex PCR, lists solely in-frame clones and lacks some. This sample has 100,000 or so clones, with 70% to 90% found just once. Sequenced here: peripheral blood, sampled on day 0 of AZD1222 vaccination. The receptors derive from an adult in good health.

This clone was recorded once. The gene calls are TRBV6-4 and TRBJ1-6; D ambiguous. The V end was cut by 6 bases, the J end by 11 bases, with 20 bases between. Germline V lookup: CDR1 MRHNA, CDR2 SNTAGT. CDR3 size: 15 residues. The CDR3 DNA reads TGTGCCAGCAGGGAACACGGAGGCCTTGCGGCACCCCTCCACTTT. Encoded protein: CASREHGGLAAPLHF.

The V and J genes are TRBV9 and TRBJ1-2; D possibly corresponds to TRBD1 (5 bases). The ends were cut back, 3 bases at V and 0 bases at J, with 9 bases in the middle. The CDR3 spans 14 residues. In germline, CDR1 is SGDLS, CDR2 YYNGEE. CDR3 sequence (DNA): TGTGCCAGCAGCGGAGCGGGGGCTAACTATGGCTACACCTTC. It specifies CASSGAGANYGYTF.

The genes are TRBV24-1 and TRBJ2-3; TRBD2 might be the D (6 bases). From germline, CDR1 is KGHDR and CDR2 SFDVKD. V was pared by 3 bases and J by 4 bases, with 13 bases between. The CDR3 has 15 residues. DNA for the CDR3: TGTGCCACCAGTGATGCTAGCGATGGCGCAGATACGCAGTATTTT. It codes for CATSDASDGADTQYF.

The genes are TRBV6-5 and TRBJ1-2, with D unresolved. CDR1 is MNHEY, CDR2 SVGAGI, per germline. V lost 5 bases and J lost 2, with 12 bases in between. The CDR3 has 14 amino acids. The CDR3 protein is CASSRGYGNYGYTF. CDR3 bases: TGTGCCAGCAGTCGAGGGTATGGCAACTATGGCTACACCTTC.

The J gene is TRBJ1-6, the V gene TRBV28; D remains unclear. The CDR3 extends over 14 amino acids. Germline CDR1 MDHEN, CDR2 SYDVKM. The V end lost 6 bases, the J end lost 9 bases, and 15 bases lay between the germline ends. The DNA of the CDR3 is TGTGCCAGCAGGGCCACCCCACCTGGTTCACCCCTCCACTTT. Residues: CASRATPPGSPLHF.

About this clone itself: Relative to the germline gene, one junction end is altered; a read error may explain this. The chain is built from TRBV7-7 and TRBJ2-5, with TRBD1 matching over 11 bases. The length of the CDR3 is 16 residues. CDR1 and CDR2 from the germline V gene are SSHAT and FNYEAQ (reference sequence). The DNA for the CDR3 is TGTGCTAGCAGCTTAGGGCGGACAGGGGGCGGAGAGACCCAGTACTTC. Translation gives CASSLGRTGGGETQYF.

The rearrangement joins TRBV12-3 or TRBV12-4 to TRBJ1-3, with no clear D. The CDR3 loop spans 12 amino acids. V lost 2 bases and J lost 3, with 2 bases in between. The CDR3 sequence: CASSLIGNTIYF. The DNA for the CDR3 is TGTGCCAGCAGTTTAATTGGAAACACCATATATTTT.

The V and J genes are TRBV3-1 (or the pseudogene TRBV3-2) and TRBJ2-1; D may be TRBD2 (6 bases). The germline V gene has CDR1 LGHDT and CDR2 YNNKEL (reference sequence). The CDR3 is 13 residues long. V shed 6 bases and J shed 10 bases, with 16 bases lying between them. CDR3 loop: CASRGGLHREQFF. The CDR3 coding sequence is TGTGCCAGCAGGGGGGGACTCCACAGGGAGCAGTTCTTC.

This clone was seen many times. The gene calls are TRBV5-1 and TRBJ2-7; D perhaps matches TRBD1 (6 bases). The CDR3 is 13 amino acids. CDR1 and CDR2 from the germline V gene are SGHRS and YFSETQ. V lost 4 bases, J lost 3 bases, and 11 bases lay in between. The CDR3 DNA sequence: TGCGCCAGCAGCCCAACAGGGTTCTACGAGCAGTACTTC. It specifies CASSPTGFYEQYF.

This chain joins TRBV6-2 or TRBV6-3 and TRBJ1-5; D unresolved. The CDR3 is 12 residues long. The germline V gene has CDR1 MNHEY and CDR2 SVGEGT. V was shortened by 6 bases and J by 10 bases, with 13 bases between the two germline ends. CDR3 amino acids: CASSPREGPQHF. The CDR3 DNA is TGTGCCAGCAGCCCTAGGGAGGGACCCCAGCATTTT.

The chain uses TRBV5-1 and TRBJ2-5; 12 positions match TRBD2. The germline V gene has CDR1 SGHRS and CDR2 YFSETQ. This CDR3 spans 15 amino acids. V was clipped by 4 bases and J by 5 bases; unmatched bases: 6. The CDR3 spells CASSPLAGGLETQYF. In nucleotides, the CDR3 is TGCGCCAGCAGCCCTCTAGCGGGGGGGCTGGAGACCCAGTACTTC.

This clone was detected only once. V and J are TRBV7-9 and TRBJ1-1; D might be TRBD1 (6 bases). The CDR3 runs 13 residues. The germline CDR1 and CDR2 sequences are SEHNR and FQNEAQ (reference sequence). Trimming removed 1 base from V and 7 bases from J, with 10 bases in between. CDR3 sequence reads: CASSLGGALEAFF. The CDR3 DNA reads as TGTGCCAGCAGCTTAGGGGGGGCTCTTGAAGCTTTCTTT.

In its sample, this clone was seen a few times. This chain uses TRBV6-4 with TRBJ2-2; 10 nucleotides align to TRBD2. With 3 bases clipped from V and 6 bases from J, the junction kept 1 base outside the gene matches. Germline V gene lookup returns CDR1 MRHNA and CDR2 SNTAGT. CDR3 length: 14 amino acids. The CDR3 sequence is CASSESGGAGELFF. CDR3 nucleotide sequence: TGTGCCAGCAGTGAAAGCGGGGGGGCCGGGGAGCTGTTTTTT.

The chain employs TRBV7-2 and TRBJ1-2, with D uncertain. This CDR3 is built from 12 residues. Trimming cost V 1 base and J 3 bases, with 3 bases left between them. CDR1 and CDR2 (germline): SGHTA, FQGNSA. The CDR3 nucleotides are TGTGCCAGCAGCTTAGGGGACTATGGCTACACCTTC. Protein sequence: CASSLGDYGYTF.